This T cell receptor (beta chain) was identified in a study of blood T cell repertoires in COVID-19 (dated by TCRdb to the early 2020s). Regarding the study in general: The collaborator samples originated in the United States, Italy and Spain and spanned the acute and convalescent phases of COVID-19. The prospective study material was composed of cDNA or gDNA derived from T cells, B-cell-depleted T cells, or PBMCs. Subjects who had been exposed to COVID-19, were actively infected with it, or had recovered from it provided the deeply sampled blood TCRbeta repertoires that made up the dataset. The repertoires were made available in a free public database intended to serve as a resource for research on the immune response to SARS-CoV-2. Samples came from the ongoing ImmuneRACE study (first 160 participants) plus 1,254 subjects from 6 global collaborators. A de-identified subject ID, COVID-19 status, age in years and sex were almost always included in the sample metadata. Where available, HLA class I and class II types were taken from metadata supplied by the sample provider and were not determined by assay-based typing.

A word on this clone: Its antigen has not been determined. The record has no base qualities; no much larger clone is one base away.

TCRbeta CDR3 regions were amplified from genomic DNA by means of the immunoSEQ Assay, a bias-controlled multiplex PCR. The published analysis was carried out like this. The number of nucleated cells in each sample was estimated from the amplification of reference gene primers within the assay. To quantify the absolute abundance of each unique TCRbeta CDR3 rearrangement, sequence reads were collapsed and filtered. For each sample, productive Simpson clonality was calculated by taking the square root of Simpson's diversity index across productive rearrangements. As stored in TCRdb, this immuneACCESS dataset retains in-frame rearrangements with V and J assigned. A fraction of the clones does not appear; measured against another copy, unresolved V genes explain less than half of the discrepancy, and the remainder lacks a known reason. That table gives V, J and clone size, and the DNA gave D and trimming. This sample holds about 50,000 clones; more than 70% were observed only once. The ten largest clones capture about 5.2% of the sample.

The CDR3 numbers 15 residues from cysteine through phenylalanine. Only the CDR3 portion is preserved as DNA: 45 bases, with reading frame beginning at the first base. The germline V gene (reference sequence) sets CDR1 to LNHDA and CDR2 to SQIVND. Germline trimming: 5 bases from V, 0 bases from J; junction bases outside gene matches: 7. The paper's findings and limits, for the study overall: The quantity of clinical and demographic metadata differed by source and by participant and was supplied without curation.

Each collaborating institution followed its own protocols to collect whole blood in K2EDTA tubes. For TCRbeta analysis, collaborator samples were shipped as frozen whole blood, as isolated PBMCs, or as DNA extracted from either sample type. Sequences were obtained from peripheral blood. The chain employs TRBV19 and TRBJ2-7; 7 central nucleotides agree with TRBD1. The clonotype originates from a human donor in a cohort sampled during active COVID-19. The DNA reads TGTGCCAGTAGTGGACGACAGGGATACTCCTACGAGCAGTACTTC. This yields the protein CASSGRQGYSYEQYF. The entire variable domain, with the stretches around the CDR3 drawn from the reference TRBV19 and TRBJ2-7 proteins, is DGGITQSPKYLFRKEGQNVTLSCEQNLNHDAMYWYRQDPGQGLRLIYYSQIVNDFQKGDIAEGYSVSREKKESFPLTVTSAQKNPTAFYLCASSGRQGYSYEQYFGPGTRLTVT.